One T cell receptor beta chain is described in this entry. Its antigen has not been determined. Base qualities were left out, and no much larger clone turns up one base away. The intended sense of this specimen's time point label: around 25 months on ibrutinib. For TCR beta library preparation, approximately 2.2 micrograms of genomic DNA were isolated from cryopreserved PBMCs. Longitudinal blood samples from CLL patients on ibrutinib monotherapy were analyzed using high-throughput TCR beta sequencing. Patients were enrolled in a phase 2 open-label single-center ibrutinib monotherapy trial. This entry belongs to a study of cytotoxic CD8 clonotypes in ibrutinib-treated CLL (dated by TCRdb to about 2021). In the study overall: In this cohort, approximately 15 patients were treatment-naive and about a dozen were relapsed/refractory, while about 17 had unmutated IGHV. Partial responses were observed in roughly 24 patients and complete responses in 2; after a median follow-up of 68 months, remission was maintained in 14 patients and progression was observed in roughly 12. The response samples were drawn at a median of 12 months into treatment, with a range of about 6 to 36 months. An average of about 250,000 productive templates and 94,082 productive rearrangements was obtained per sample. Longitudinal samples were obtainable from about 30% of the roughly 90 participants in the trial. Cryopreserved peripheral blood mononuclear cells were collected before treatment, at response, and at either disease progression or sustained remission. All remission and progressive disease samples were collected while patients were still receiving ibrutinib. Broader findings and caveats from the paper: Public clonotypes were rare and either contracted or stayed stable during treatment, and the rise in clonality at ibrutinib response reflected the expansion of private clonotypes. Clonality increased at ibrutinib response, stayed stable in sustained remission, and fell back toward baseline at progression. At baseline, clonality was higher than in age-matched healthy donors and showed a strong correlation with circulating CD8+ T-cell counts. Sampling times were not matched between sustained-remission and progressing patients, and lymph node repertoires were not studied.

On a MiSeq, deep resolution sequencing aimed for a depth between 1 in 1 million and 1 in 200,000 T cells, with each clonotype covered 10x on average. The immunoSEQ hsTCRB Kit was used to generate TCR beta libraries. For the original study's pipeline: ImmunoSEQ Data Assistant and ImmunoSEQ Analyzer were used for data analysis, and V, D and J genes were assigned according to IMGT definitions. Clonality, which ranges from 0 to 1, was calculated by subtracting the normalized Shannon entropy of productive rearrangement frequencies from one. Only overrepresented clonotypes making up at least 0.05% of each patient's repertoire were included in the public clonotype analysis. Roughly 12 age-matched healthy donor repertoires from immuneACCESS were used as controls for clonality. This is the immuneACCESS table as TCRdb keeps it, with only in-frame sequences that have V and J called. A part of the clones is gone; compared with another copy, unresolved V genes explain less than half, and the rest is unexplained. D and trimming were read from the DNA, whereas the V and J calls and clone size are those reported in that table. The sample profile shows about 120,000 clones; more than 55% of them were found once. The ten most abundant clones make up about 40% of the sample.

Clipping removes 5 bases from V and 5 bases from J, with 7 as the unmatched junction base count. From its cysteine to its phenylalanine, the CDR3 spans 15 amino acids. Kept here is only the CDR3 DNA, which spans 45 bases and is read in frame from base 1. Sequences SGHTA (CDR1) and FQGNSA (CDR2) are obtained from the germline V gene. The source is a human donor with chronic lymphocytic leukemia. The starting material was PBMCs, obtained after 24 months of ibrutinib treatment. In this chain, TRBV7-2 is recombined with TRBJ2-5, with TRBD2 matching 11 junction bases. Read as DNA, the sequence is TGTGCCAGCAGCCTCATAGCGGGGGGGCGGGAGACCCAGTACTTC. Its protein product is CASSLIAGGRETQYF.